This T cell receptor beta chain emerged from a study of blood T cell repertoires in COVID-19. At the level of the study: Italy, Spain and the United States were the sources of the convalescent and acute COVID-19 samples.

The table came from immunoSEQ multiplex PCR; TCRdb's copy has only in-frame clones and leaves some out. The repertoire has more than 300,000 clones, 85% to 90% of them found once; the top ten carry 10%. CDR1 and CDR2 from the germline V gene are SGHNT and YYREEE (reference sequence). Between the trimmed V and J ends, which lost 5 bases and 10 bases, there was a span of 19 bases. The CDR3 has 15 amino acids. Participants, roughly 18 to 100 years old, spanned fewer than 30 US areas. Sequencing used PBMCs or T cells enriched from blood (not recorded which). The TCR sequence derives from a woman in her late teens or twenties who had recovered from COVID-19. The V and J genes are TRBV5-4 and TRBJ1-6; TRBD1 might be the D (6 bases). This CDR3 is CASSSQQGFESPLHF. DNA for the CDR3: TGTGCCAGCAGTTCCCAACAGGGTTTTGAATCACCCCTCCACTTT. The full variable domain, rest sourced from reference TRBV5-4 and TRBJ1-6, is ETGVTQSPTHLIKTRGQQVTLRCSSQSGHNTVSWYQQALGQGPQFIFQYYREEENGRGNFPPRFSGLQFPNYSSELNVNALELDDSALYLCASSSQQGFESPLHFGNGTRLTVT.